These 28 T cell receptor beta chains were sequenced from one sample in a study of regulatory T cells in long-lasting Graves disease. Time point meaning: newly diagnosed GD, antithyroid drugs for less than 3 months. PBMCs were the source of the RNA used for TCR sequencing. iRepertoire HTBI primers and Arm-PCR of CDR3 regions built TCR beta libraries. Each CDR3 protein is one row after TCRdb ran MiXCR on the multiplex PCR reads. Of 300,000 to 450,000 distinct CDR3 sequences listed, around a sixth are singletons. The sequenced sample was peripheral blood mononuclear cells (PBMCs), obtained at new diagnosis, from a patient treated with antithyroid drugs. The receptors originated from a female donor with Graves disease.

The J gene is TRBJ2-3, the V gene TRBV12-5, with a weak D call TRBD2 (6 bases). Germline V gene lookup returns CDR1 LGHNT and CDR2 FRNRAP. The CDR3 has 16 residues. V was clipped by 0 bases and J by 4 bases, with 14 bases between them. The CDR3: CASGLVLRGGADTQYF. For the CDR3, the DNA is TGTGCTAGTGGTTTGGTACTGCGGGGCGGGGCAGATACGCAGTATTTT.

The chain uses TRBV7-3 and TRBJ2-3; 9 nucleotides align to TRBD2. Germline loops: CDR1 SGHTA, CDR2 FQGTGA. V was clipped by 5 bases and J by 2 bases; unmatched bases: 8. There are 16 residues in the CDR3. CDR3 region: CASSRRASGDTDTQYF. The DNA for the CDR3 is TGTGCCAGCAGCAGAAGGGCTAGCGGGGACACAGATACGCAGTATTTT.

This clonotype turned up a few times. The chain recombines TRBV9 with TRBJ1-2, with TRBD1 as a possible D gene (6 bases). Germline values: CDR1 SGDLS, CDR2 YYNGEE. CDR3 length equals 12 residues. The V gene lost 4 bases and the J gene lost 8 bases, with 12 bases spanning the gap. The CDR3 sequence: CASSRGVGGYTF. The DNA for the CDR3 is TGTGCCAGCAGCAGGGGGGTTGGGGGCTACACCTTC.

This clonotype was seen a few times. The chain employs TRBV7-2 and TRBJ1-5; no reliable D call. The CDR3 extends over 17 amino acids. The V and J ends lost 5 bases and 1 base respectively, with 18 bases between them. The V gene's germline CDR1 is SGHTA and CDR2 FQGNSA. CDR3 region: CASSHFPRGASNQPQHF. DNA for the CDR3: TGTGCCAGCAGCCATTTCCCACGGGGAGCAAGCAATCAGCCCCAGCATTTT.

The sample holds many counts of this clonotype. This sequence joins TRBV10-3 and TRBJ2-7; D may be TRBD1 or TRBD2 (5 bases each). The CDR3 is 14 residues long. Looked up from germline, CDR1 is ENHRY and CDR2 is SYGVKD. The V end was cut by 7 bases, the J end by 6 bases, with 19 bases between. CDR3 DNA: TGTGCCATCAAAGCCGGGACCGGAGTACGCGAGCAGTACTTC. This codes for CAIKAGTGVREQYF.

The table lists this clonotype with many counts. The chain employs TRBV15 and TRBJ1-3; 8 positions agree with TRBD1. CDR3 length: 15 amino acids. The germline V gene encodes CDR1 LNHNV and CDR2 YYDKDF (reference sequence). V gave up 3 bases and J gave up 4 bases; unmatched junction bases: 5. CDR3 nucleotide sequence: TGTGCCACCAGCAGGGACAGGGCACCAGGAAACACCATATATTTT. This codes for CATSRDRAPGNTIYF.

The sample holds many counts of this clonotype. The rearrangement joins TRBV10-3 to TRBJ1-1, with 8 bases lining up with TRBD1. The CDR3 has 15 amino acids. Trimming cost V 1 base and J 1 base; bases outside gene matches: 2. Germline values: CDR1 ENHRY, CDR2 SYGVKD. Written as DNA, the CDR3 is TGTGCCATCAGTGAGTGGGGACAGGAGAACACTGAAGCTTTCTTT. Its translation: CAISEWGQENTEAFF.

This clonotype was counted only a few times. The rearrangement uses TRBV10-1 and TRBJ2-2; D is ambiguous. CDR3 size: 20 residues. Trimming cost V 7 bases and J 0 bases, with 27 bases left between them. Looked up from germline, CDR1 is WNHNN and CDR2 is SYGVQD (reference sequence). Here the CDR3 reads CASNPLDGSYDPSNTGELFF. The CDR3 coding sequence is TGCGCCAGCAACCCACTGGACGGCTCGTACGATCCTTCGAACACCGGGGAGCTGTTTTTT.

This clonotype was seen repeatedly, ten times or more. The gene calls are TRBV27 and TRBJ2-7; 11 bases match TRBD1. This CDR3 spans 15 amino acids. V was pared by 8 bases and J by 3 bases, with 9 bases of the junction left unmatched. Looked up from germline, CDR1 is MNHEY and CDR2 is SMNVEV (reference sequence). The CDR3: CASGPPGQGVYEQYF. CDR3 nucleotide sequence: TGTGCCAGCGGGCCCCCGGGACAGGGGGTCTACGAGCAGTACTTC.

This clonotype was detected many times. CDR3 nucleotide sequence: TGCAGTGTATCTACGGGGGGCCTAGAGACCCAGTACTTC. Translating gives CSVSTGGLETQYF. V is TRBV20-1 and J is TRBJ2-5; possible D gene TRBD2, 7 bases. CDR1 is DFQATT and CDR2 is SNEGSKA in the germline V gene (reference sequence). The V gene lost 7 bases and the J gene lost 4 bases, with 16 bases spanning the gap. This CDR3 comprises 13 residues.

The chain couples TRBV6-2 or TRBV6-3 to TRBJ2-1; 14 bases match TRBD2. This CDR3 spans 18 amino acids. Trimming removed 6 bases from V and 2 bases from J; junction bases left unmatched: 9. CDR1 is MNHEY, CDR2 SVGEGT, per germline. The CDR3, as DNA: TGTGCCAGCAGATACAGGACTAGCGGGAGGACCCCCTACAATGAGCAGTTCTTC. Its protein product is CASRYRTSGRTPYNEQFF.

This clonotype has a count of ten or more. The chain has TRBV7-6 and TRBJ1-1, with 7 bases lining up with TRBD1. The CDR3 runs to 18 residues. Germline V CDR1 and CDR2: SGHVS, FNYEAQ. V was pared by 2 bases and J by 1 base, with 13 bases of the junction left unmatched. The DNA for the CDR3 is TGTGCCAGCAGCTTATTCCCCAGGACAGGCAGCAGGAACACTGAAGCTTTCTTT. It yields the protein CASSLFPRTGSRNTEAFF.

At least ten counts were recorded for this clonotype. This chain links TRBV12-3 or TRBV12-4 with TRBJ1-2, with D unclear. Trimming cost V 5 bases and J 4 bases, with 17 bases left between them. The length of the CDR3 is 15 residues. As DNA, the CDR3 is TGTGCCAGCAGTCAAACGCGCCCCGATGGCTATGGCTACACCTTC. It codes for CASSQTRPDGYGYTF.

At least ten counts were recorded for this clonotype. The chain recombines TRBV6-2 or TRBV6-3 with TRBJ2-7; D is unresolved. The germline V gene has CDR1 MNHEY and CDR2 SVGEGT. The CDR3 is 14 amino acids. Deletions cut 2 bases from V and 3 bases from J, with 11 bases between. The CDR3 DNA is TGTGCCAGCAGTTACGATAGGGATCACTACGAGCAGTACTTC. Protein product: CASSYDRDHYEQYF.

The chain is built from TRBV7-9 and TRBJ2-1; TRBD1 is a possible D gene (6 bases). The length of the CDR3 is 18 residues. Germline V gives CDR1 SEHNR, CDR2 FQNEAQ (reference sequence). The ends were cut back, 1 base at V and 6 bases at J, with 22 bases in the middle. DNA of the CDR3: TGTGCCAGCAGCTTAGTTGGTTTCGCAGGGGAATTCGCCAATGAGCAGTTCTTC. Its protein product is CASSLVGFAGEFANEQFF.

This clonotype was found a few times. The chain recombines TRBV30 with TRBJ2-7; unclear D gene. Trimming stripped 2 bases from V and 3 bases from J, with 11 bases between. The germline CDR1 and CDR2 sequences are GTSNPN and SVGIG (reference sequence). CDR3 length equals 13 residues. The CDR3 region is CAWSPWTGYEQYF. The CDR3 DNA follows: TGTGCCTGGAGTCCTTGGACCGGCTACGAGCAGTACTTC.

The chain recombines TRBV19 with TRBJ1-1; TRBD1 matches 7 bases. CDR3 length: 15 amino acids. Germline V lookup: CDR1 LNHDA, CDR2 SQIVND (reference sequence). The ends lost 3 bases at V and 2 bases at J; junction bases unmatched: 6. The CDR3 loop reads CASSMLGQANTEAFF. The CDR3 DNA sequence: TGTGCCAGTAGTATGCTCGGACAGGCAAACACTGAAGCTTTCTTT.

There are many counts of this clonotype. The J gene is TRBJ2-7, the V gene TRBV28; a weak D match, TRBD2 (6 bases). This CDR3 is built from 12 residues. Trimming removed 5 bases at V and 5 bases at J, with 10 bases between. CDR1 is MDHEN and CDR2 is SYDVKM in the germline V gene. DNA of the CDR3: TGTGCCAGCAGTAGGGACTCGGACGAGCAGTACTTC. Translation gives CASSRDSDEQYF.

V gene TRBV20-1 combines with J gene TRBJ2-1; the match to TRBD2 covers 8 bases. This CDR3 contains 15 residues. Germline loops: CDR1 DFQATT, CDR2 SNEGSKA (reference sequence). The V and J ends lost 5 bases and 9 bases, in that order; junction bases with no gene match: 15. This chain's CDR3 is CSAGGLAQKGGEQFF. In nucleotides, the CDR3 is TGCAGTGCTGGAGGACTAGCACAGAAGGGGGGTGAGCAGTTCTTC.

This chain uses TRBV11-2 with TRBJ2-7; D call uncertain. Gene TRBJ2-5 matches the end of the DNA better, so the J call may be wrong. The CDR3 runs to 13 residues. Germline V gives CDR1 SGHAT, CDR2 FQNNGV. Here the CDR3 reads CASSPNSWETQYF. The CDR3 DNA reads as TGTGCCAGCAGCCCGAACTCGTGGGAGACCCAGTACTTC.

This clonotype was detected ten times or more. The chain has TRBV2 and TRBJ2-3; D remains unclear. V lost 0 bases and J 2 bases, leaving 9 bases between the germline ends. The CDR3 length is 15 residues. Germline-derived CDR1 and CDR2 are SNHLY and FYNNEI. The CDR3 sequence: CASSEALLFTDTQYF. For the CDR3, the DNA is TGTGCCAGCAGTGAAGCACTACTCTTCACAGATACGCAGTATTTT.

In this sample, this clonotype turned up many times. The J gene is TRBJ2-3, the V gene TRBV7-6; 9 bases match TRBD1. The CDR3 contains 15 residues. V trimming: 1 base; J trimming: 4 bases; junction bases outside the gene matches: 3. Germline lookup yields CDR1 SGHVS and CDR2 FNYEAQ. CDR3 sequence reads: CASSLVGTGPDTQYF. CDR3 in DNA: TGTGCCAGCAGCTTAGTGGGGACAGGGCCAGATACGCAGTATTTT.

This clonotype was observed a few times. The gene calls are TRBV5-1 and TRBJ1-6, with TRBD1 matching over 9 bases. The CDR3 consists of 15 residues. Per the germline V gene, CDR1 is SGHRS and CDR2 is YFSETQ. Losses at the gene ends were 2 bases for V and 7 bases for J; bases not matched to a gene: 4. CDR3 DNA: TGCGCCAGCAGCTTACAGACAGGGGGGAATTCACCCCTCCACTTT. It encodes CASSLQTGGNSPLHF. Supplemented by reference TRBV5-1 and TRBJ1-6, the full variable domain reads KAGVTQTPRYLIKTRGQQVTLSCSPISGHRSVSWYQQTPGQGLQFLFEYFSETQRNKGNFPGRFSGRQFSNSRSEMNVSTLELGDSALYLCASSLQTGGNSPLHFGNGTRLTVT.

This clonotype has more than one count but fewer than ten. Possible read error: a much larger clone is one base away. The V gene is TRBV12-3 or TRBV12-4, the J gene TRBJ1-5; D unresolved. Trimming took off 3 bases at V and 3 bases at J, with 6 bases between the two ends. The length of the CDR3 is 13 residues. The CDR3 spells CASSLQPNQPQHF. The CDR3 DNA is TGTGCCAGCAGTTTGCAGCCCAATCAGCCCCAGCATTTT.

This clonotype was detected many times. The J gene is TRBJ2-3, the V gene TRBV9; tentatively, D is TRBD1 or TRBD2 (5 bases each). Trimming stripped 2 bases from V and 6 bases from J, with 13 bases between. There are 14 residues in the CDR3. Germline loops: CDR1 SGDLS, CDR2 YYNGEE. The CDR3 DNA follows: TGTGCCAGCAGCGTCACACCCCGGGGCGATACGCAGTATTTT. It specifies CASSVTPRGDTQYF.

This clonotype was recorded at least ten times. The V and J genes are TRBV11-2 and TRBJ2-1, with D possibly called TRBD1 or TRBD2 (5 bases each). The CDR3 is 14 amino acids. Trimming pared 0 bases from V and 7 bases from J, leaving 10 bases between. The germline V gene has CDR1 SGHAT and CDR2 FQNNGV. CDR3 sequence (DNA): TGTGCCAGCAGCTTAGATCGGGGCGAGAATGAGCAGTTCTTC. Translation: CASSLDRGENEQFF.

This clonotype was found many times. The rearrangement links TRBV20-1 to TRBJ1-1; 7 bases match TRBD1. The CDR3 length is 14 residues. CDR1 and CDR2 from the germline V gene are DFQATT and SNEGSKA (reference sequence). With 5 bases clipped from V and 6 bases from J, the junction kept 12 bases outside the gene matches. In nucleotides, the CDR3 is TGCAGTGCTCGGGTCGGGTTACAGGGGTCTGAAGCTTTCTTT. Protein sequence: CSARVGLQGSEAFF.

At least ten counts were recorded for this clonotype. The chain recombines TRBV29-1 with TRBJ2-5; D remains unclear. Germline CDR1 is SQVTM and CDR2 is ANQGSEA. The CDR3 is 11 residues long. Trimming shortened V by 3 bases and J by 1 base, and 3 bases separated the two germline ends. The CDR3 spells CSVDFQETQYF. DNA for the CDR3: TGCAGCGTTGACTTCCAAGAGACCCAGTACTTC.